This T cell receptor beta chain was recorded in a study of T cells in Graves' hyperthyroidism and ophthalmopathy. Findings and caveats of the study: Blood held most thyroid clonotypes expanded above 0.001 frequency.

Among the patients, aged 18 to 65, hyperthyroidism was newly diagnosed and had lasted under 2 months. Clinicians diagnosed patients from clinical symptoms, serum thyroxine and TRAb, thyroid ultrasound and orbital computed tomography. The CDR3 contains 15 residues. Germline CDR1 reads SGHAT; CDR2 reads FQNNGV. V lost 5 bases and J lost 5, with 18 bases in between. This clonotype was observed at least ten times. The antigen is undetermined. Amplified TCR beta CDR3 regions came from RNA transcripts. HTBI primers were the set used in a first-round RT-PCR of the TCR CDR3. TCRdb called the multiplex PCR reads again in MiXCR, with one record for every CDR3 protein. The sample gives some 380,000 distinct CDR3 sequences, approximately 12% of which show up once; more than 20% is in the top ten.

Sequencing was done on a sample of blood. The receptor was derived from a young man with Graves' hyperthyroidism that later progressed to Graves' ophthalmopathy. The rearrangement links TRBV11-2 to TRBJ2-5; D ambiguous. Written as DNA, the CDR3 is TGTGCCAGCAGCCCCTGGACGCGGATCGGGGAGACCCAGTACTTC. It translates to CASSPWTRIGETQYF.